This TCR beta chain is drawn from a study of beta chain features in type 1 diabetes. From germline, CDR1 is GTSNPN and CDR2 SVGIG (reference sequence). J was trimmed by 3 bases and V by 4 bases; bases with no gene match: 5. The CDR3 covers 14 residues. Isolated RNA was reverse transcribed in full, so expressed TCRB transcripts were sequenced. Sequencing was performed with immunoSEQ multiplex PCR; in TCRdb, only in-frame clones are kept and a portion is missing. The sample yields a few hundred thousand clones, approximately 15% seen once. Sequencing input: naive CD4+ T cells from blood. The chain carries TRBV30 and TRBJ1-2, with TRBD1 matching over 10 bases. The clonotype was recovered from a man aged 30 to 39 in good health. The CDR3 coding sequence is TGTGCCTGGACGGGACAGGGGACTTACTATGGCTACACCTTC. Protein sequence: CAWTGQGTYYGYTF.